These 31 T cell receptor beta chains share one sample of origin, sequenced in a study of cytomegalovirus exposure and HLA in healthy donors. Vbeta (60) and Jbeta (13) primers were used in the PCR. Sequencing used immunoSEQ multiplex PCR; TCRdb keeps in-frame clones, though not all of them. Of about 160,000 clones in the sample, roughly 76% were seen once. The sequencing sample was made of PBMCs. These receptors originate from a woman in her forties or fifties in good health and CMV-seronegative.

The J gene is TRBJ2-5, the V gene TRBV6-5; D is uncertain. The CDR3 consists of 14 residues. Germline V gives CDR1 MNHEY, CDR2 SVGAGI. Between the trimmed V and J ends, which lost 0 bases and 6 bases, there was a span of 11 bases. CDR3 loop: CASSYSRKEKTQYF. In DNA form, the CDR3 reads TGTGCCAGCAGTTACTCGAGAAAGGAGAAGACCCAGTACTTC.

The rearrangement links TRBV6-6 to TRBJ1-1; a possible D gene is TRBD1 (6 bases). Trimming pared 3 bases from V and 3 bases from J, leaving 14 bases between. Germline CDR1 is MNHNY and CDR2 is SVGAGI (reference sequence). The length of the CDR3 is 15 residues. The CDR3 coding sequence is TGTGCCAGCAGTTATCAAGGACAGAGATACACTGAAGCTTTCTTT. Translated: CASSYQGQRYTEAFF.

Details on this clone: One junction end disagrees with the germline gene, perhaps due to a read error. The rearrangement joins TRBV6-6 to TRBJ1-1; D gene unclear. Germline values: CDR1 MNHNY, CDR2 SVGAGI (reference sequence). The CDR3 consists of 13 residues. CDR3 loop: CASSYGSGTKAFF. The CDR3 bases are TGTGCCAGCAGTTATGGGAGCGGCACTAAAGCTTTCTTT.

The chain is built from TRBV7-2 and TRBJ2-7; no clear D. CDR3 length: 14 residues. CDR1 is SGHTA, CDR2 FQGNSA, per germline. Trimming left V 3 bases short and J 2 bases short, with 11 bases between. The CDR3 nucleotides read TGTGCCAGCAGCTTGTACGGAGCGACCTACGAGCAGTACTTC. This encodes CASSLYGATYEQYF. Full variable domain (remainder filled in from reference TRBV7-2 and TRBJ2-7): GAGVSQSPSNKVTEKGKDVELRCDPISGHTALYWYRQSLGQGLEFLIYFQGNSAPDKSGLPSDRFSAERTGGSVSTLTIQRTQQEDSAVYLCASSLYGATYEQYFGPGTRLTVT.

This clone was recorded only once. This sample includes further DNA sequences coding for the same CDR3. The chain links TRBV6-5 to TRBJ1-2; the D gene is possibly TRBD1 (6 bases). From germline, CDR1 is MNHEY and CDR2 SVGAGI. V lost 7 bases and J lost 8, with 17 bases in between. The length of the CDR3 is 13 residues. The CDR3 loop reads CASTPGGLGGYTF. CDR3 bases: TGTGCCAGCACTCCGGGGGGGCTCGGAGGCTACACCTTC.

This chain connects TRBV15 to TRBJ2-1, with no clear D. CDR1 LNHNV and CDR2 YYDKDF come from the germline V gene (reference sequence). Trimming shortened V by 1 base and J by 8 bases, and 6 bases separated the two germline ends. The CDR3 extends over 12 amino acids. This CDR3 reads CATSRGGDEQFF. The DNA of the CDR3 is TGTGCCACCAGCAGAGGAGGAGATGAGCAGTTCTTC. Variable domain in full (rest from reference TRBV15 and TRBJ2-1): DAMVIQNPRYQVTQFGKPVTLSCSQTLNHNVMYWYQQKSSQAPKLLFHYYDKDFNNEADTPDNFQSRRPNTSFCFLDIRSPGLGDTAMYLCATSRGGDEQFFGPGTRLTVL.

The CDR3 sequence is CASTLTGPYNEQFF. For the CDR3, the DNA is TGTGCCAGCACCCTGACAGGGCCCTACAATGAGCAGTTCTTC. This chain connects TRBV5-8 to TRBJ2-1, with 7 bases that match TRBD1. CDR3 size: 14 residues. V dropped 6 bases and J dropped 2; count of bases not matched to a gene: 5. Germline V CDR1 and CDR2: SGHTS, YDEGEE.

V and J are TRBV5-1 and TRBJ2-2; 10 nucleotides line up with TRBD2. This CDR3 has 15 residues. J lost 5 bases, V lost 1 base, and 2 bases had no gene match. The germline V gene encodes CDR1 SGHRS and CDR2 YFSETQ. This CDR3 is CASSLTGLATGELFF. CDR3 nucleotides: TGCGCCAGCAGCTTGACGGGACTAGCGACCGGGGAGCTGTTTTTT.

CDR3 loop: CASSLRQGSTGELFF. The CDR3 coding sequence is TGTGCCAGTAGTCTGAGACAGGGGAGCACCGGGGAGCTGTTTTTT. The chain couples TRBV19 to TRBJ2-2, with TRBD1 matching 8 bases. The CDR3 length is 15 residues. V trimming: 5 bases; J trimming: 4 bases; junction bases outside the gene matches: 6. CDR1 LNHDA and CDR2 SQIVND come from the germline V gene (reference sequence).

CDR3 amino acids: CASTLRWVQGYSNQPQHF. Written as DNA, the CDR3 is TGTGCCAGTACCCTCCGGTGGGTGCAGGGCTATAGCAATCAGCCCCAGCATTTT. The chain combines TRBV19 with TRBJ1-5; a weak D match, TRBD1 (5 bases). The CDR3 extends over 18 amino acids. Germline CDR1 and CDR2: LNHDA and SQIVND (reference sequence). The V gene lost 7 bases and the J gene lost 0 bases, with 22 bases spanning the gap.

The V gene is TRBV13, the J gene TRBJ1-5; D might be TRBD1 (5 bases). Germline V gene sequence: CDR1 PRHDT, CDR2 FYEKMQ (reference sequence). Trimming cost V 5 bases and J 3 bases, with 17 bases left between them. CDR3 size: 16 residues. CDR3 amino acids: CASSLSGGRDNQPQHF. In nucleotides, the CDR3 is TGTGCCAGCAGCCTGTCGGGGGGTAGAGACAATCAGCCCCAGCATTTT. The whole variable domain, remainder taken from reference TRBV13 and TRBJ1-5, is AAGVIQSPRHLIKEKRETATLKCYPIPRHDTVYWYQQGPGQDPQFLISFYEKMQSDKGSIPDRFSAQQFSDYHSELNMSSLELGDSALYFCASSLSGGRDNQPQHFGDGTRLSIL.

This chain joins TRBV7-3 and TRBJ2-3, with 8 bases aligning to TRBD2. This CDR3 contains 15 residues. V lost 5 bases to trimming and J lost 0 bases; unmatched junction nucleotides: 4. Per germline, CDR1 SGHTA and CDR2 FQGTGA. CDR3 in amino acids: CASSPGGGSTDTQYF. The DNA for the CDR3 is TGTGCCAGCAGCCCGGGGGGGGGCAGCACAGATACGCAGTATTTT.

CDR3 residues: CASSFSQGHSYEQYF. In nucleotides, the CDR3 is TGCGCCAGCAGCTTCAGCCAGGGGCATTCCTACGAGCAGTACTTC. V is TRBV5-1 and J is TRBJ2-7, with D maybe TRBD1 (6 bases). This CDR3 spans 15 amino acids. Germline V gives CDR1 SGHRS, CDR2 YFSETQ. V was shortened by 2 bases and J by 1 base, with 13 bases between the two germline ends. Based on the CDR3 plus reference TRBV5-1 and TRBJ2-7, the full variable domain is KAGVTQTPRYLIKTRGQQVTLSCSPISGHRSVSWYQQTPGQGLQFLFEYFSETQRNKGNFPGRFSGRQFSNSRSEMNVSTLELGDSALYLCASSFSQGHSYEQYFGPGTRLTVT.

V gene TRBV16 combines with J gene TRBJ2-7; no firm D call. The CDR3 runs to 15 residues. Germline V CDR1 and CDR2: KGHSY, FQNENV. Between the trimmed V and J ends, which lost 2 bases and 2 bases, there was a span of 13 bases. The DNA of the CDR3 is TGTGCCAGCAGCCAAGGCGACGGGTACACCTACGAGCAGTACTTC. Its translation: CASSQGDGYTYEQYF. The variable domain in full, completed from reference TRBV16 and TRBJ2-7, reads GEEVAQTPKHLVRGEGQKAKLYCAPIKGHSYVFWYQQVLKNEFKFLISFQNENVFDETGMPKERFSAKCLPNSPCSLEIQATKLEDSAVYFCASSQGDGYTYEQYFGPGTRLTVT.

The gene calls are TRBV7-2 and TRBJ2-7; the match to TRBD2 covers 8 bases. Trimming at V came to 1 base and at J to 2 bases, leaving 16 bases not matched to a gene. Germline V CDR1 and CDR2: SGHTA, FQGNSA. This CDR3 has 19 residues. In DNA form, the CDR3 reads TGTGCCAGCAGCTTAGGAGGCTCCCGTCGGGGGGGGTTACCCTACGAGCAGTACTTC. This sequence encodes CASSLGGSRRGGLPYEQYF. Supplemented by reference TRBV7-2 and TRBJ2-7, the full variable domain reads GAGVSQSPSNKVTEKGKDVELRCDPISGHTALYWYRQSLGQGLEFLIYFQGNSAPDKSGLPSDRFSAERTGGSVSTLTIQRTQQEDSAVYLCASSLGGSRRGGLPYEQYFGPGTRLTVT.

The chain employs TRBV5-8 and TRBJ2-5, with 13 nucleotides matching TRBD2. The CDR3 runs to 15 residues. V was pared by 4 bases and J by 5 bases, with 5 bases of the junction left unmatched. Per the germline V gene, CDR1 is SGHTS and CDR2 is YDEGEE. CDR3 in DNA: TGTGCCAGCAGCCCTGGACTAGCGGGAGCCGAGACCCAGTACTTC. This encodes CASSPGLAGAETQYF. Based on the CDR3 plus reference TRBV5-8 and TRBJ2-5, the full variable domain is EAGVTQSPTHLIKTRGQQATLRCSPISGHTSVYWYQQALGLGLQFLLWYDEGEERNRGNFPPRFSGRQFPNYSSELNVNALELEDSALYLCASSPGLAGAETQYFGPGTRLLVL.

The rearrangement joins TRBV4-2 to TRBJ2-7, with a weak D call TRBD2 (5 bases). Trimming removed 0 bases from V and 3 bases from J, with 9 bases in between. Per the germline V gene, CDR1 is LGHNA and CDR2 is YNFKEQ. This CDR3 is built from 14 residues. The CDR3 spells CASSQERAGYEQYF. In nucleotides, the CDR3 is TGTGCCAGCAGCCAAGAGCGGGCAGGCTACGAGCAGTACTTC.

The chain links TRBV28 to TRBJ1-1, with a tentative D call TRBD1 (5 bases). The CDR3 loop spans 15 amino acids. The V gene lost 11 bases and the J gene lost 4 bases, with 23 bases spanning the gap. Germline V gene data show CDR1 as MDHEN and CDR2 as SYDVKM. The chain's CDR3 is CAVETTNRGGTEAFF. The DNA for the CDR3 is TGTGCCGTCGAAACCACGAATCGCGGGGGCACTGAAGCTTTCTTT.

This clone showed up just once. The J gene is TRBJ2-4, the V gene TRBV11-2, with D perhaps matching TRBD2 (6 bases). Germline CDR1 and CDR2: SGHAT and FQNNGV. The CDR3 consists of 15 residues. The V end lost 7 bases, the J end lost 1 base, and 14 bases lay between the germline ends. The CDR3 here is CASTPLRGAKNIQYF. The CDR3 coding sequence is TGTGCCAGCACCCCCCTCCGGGGGGCCAAAAACATTCAGTACTTC.

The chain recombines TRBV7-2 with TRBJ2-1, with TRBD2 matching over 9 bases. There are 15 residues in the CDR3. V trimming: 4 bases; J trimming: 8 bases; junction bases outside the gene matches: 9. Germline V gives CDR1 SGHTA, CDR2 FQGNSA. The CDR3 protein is CASSSAGGLQDEQFF. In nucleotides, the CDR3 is TGTGCCAGCAGCTCCGCGGGGGGGCTACAGGATGAGCAGTTCTTC.

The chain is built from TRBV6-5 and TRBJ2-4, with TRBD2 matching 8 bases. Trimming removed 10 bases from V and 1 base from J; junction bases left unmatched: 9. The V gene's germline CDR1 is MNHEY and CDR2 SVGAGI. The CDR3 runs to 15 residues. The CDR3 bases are TGTGCCATCCAAAGGCGACTAGCGGCCAAAAACATTCAGTACTTC. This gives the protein CAIQRRLAAKNIQYF.

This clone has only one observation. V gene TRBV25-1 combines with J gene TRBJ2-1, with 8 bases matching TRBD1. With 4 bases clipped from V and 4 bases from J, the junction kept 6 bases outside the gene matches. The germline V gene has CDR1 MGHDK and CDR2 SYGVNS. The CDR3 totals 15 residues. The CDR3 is CASSGDRNGYNEQFF. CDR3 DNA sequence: TGTGCCAGCAGTGGGGACAGGAATGGGTACAATGAGCAGTTCTTC.

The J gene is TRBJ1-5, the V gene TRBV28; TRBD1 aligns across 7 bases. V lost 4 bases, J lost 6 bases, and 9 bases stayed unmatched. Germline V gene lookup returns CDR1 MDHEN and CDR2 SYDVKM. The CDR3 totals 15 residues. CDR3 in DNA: TGTGCCAGCAGTTCCCAGGGGGTCGGCAGTCAGCCCCAGCATTTT. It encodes CASSSQGVGSQPQHF. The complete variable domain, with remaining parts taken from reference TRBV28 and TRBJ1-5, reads DVKVTQSSRYLVKRTGEKVFLECVQDMDHENMFWYRQDPGLGLRLIYFSYDVKMKEKGDIPEGYSVSREKKERFSLILESASTNQTSMYLCASSSQGVGSQPQHFGDGTRLSIL.

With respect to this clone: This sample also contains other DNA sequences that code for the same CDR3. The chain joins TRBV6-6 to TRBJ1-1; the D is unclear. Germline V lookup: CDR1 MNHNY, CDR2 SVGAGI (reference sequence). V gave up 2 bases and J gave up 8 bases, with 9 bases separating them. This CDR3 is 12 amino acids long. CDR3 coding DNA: TGTGCCAGCAGTTACGGTGGGAGCGAAGCTTTCTTT. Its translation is CASSYGGSEAFF.

CDR3 sequence (DNA): TGTGCCAGCAGCTTAAGCGTGGCAGGGGACGAGCAGTACTTC. This gives the protein CASSLSVAGDEQYF. This chain links TRBV7-6 with TRBJ2-7; possibly TRBD1 for D (6 bases). Germline lookup yields CDR1 SGHVS and CDR2 FNYEAQ. Trimming left V 2 bases short and J 5 bases short, with 13 bases between. This CDR3 region has 14 residues.

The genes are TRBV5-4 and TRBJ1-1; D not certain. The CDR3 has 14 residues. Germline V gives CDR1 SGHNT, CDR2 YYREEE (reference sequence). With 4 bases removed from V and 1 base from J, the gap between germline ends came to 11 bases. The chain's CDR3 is CASSPRGGNTEAFF. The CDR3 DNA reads TGTGCCAGCAGCCCCCGCGGCGGGAACACTGAAGCTTTCTTT.

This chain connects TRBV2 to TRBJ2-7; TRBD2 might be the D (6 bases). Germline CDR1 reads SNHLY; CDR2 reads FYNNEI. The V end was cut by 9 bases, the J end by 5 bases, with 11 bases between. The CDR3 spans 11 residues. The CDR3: CASTSNNEQYF. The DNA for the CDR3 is TGTGCCAGTACTAGCAACAACGAGCAGTACTTC.

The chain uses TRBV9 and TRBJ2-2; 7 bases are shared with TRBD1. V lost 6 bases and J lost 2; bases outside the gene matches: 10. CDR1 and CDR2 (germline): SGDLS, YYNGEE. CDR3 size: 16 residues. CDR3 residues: CASTTTGSSNTGELFF. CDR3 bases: TGTGCCAGCACGACGACAGGGTCGTCCAACACCGGGGAGCTGTTTTTT.

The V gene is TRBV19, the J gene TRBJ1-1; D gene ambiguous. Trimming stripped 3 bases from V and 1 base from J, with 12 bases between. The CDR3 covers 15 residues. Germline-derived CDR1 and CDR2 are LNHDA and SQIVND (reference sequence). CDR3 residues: CASSIGPPANTEAFF. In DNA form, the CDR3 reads TGTGCCAGTAGTATTGGGCCCCCGGCGAACACTGAAGCTTTCTTT.

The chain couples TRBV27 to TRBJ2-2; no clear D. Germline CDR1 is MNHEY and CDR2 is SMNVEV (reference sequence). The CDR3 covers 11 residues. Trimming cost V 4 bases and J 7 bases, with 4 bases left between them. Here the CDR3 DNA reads TGTGCCAGCAGTTCTTACGGGGAGCTGTTTTTT. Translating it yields CASSSYGELFF.

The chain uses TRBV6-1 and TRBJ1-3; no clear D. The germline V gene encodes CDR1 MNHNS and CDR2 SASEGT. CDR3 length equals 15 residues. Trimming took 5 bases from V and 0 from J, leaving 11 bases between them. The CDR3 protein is CASSPRSLSGNTIYF. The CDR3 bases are TGTGCCAGCAGTCCTCGGTCCCTCTCTGGAAACACCATATATTTT.